Listed below are T cell receptor beta chains from one sample, sequenced in a study of beta chain features in type 1 diabetes. The data were produced by immunoSEQ multiplex PCR, yet TCRdb's version contains in-frame clones alone and is incomplete. The sample has 250,000 to 350,000 clones; around 15% are singletons. What was sequenced was central memory CD4+ T cells from blood. The receptors derive from a man aged 25-45 years in good health. Both conserved end residues are part of each CDR3. The D gene is left open where the match is weak. The listing skips clone size in some rows; elsewhere it reads once, few, many or a size class.

>.|TRBJ1-4|TRBV7-9|few
TGTGCCAGCAGCGCAGACGGTGAAAAACTGTTTTTT
CASSADGEKLFF
>.|TRBJ1-5|TRBV4-1|few
TGCGCCAGCAGCCAACCATGGGGCAGTCAGCCCCAGCATTTT
CASSQPWGSQPQHF
>.|TRBJ2-2|TRBV6-5|.
TGTGCCAGCAGGGAGGGGTGGAACACCGGGGAGCTGTTTTTT
CASREGWNTGELFF
>TRBD2|TRBJ2-1|TRBV6-6|few
TGTGCCATCAGTGAGTCTCGCGGGAGGTGGATCTTC
CAISESRGRWIF
>.|TRBJ2-1|TRBV13|many
TGTGCCAGCAGCTTAGGGCAGGGAGCCTACAATGAGCAGTTCTTC
CASSLGQGAYNEQFF
>TRBD1|TRBJ1-6|TRBV27|many
TGTGCCAGCAGTTTCAGGGGGAGAAATTCACCCCTCCACTTT
CASSFRGRNSPLHF
>TRBD2|TRBJ2-7|TRBV7-2|.
TGTGCCAGCAGCTCTAGCGGGGGCCCCTACGAGCAGTACTTC
CASSSSGGPYEQYF
>.|TRBJ2-7|TRBV11-2|.
TGTGCCAGCAGCTTATCGCCCAACTACAACTACGAGCAGTACTTC
CASSLSPNYNYEQYF
>TRBD2|TRBJ2-3|TRBV15|few
TGTGCCACCAGCACCCGAAGGACTAGCGGCACAGATACGCAGTATTTT
CATSTRRTSGTDTQYF
>TRBD2|TRBJ2-2|TRBV5-6|.
TGTGCCAGCAGCCCGGGACTAGCGGGATCGAACACCGGGGAGCTGTTTTTT
CASSPGLAGSNTGELFF
>.|TRBJ2-5|TRBV2|.
TGTGCCAGCAATCGTTTAGGACTGCAAGAGACCCAGTACTTC
CASNRLGLQETQYF
>TRBD1|TRBJ2-5|TRBV4-1|.
TGCGCAGTGAGGAGGACAGGGTTTTCGGAGACCCAGTACTTC
CAVRRTGFSETQYF
>TRBD1|TRBJ2-7|TRBV27|.
TGTGCCAGCAGTTTACCCGACAGGGCGCCCTACGAGCAGTACTTC
CASSLPDRAPYEQYF
>.|TRBJ2-7|TRBV6-5|few
TGTGCCAGCAGTCGTGGGCCCTACGAGCAGTACTTC
CASSRGPYEQYF
>TRBD1|TRBJ2-1|TRBV5-1|.
TGCGCCAGCAGCACCGGGACAGGAAAGGCTAATGAGCAGTTCTTC
CASSTGTGKANEQFF
>TRBD1|TRBJ2-2|TRBV9|many
TGTGCCAGCAGGGCAACTACAGGGGACACCGGGGAGCTGTTTTTT
CASRATTGDTGELFF
>.|TRBJ1-6|TRBV7-2|.
TGTGCCAGCAGCTCTGACGGGCGGGATTCACCCCTCCACTTT
CASSSDGRDSPLHF
>.|TRBJ2-2|TRBV9|.
TGTGCCAGCAGCGTAGGAACTCTTCTTCTCACCGGGGAGCTGTTTTTT
CASSVGTLLLTGELFF
>.|TRBJ2-4|TRBV10-3|.
TGTGCCACGAATATCGATACCGGGAACATTCAGTACTTC
CATNIDTGNIQYF
>.|TRBJ2-3|TRBV6-6|.
TGTGCCAGCAGCCGCCCACCCCTAGCTACGCAGTATTTT
CASSRPPLATQYF
>.|TRBJ2-3|TRBV10-1|.
TGCGCCAGCAGTGAGTCGGGCCCCACAGATACGCAGTATTTT
CASSESGPTDTQYF
>.|TRBJ1-5|TRBV6-1|many
TGTGCCAGCCAGGGGCAGCAGGGCAATCAGCCCCAGCATTTT
CASQGQQGNQPQHF
>.|TRBJ2-7|TRBV28|few
TGTGCCAGCAGTCTGACACAGGGTCGCGAGCAGTACTTC
CASSLTQGREQYF
>.|TRBJ2-7|TRBV6-1|.
TGTGCCAGCAGACAGGGTAGTTCCTACGAGCAGTACTTC
CASRQGSSYEQYF
>.|TRBJ2-3|TRBV25-1|.
TGTGCCAGCAGTGATGTATATAGCACAGATACGCAGTATTTT
CASSDVYSTDTQYF
>.|TRBJ2-2|TRBV5-1|.
TGCGCCAGCAGCCGGGACCTAGCGCGGGTCGCGAACACCGGGGAGCTGTTTTTT
CASSRDLARVANTGELFF
>.|TRBJ1-5|TRBV1|.
TGCACCAGCAGCCAAGATCCGGATAATCAGCCCCAGCATTTT
CTSSQDPDNQPQHF
>.|TRBJ2-4|TRBV4-3|.
TGCGCCAGCAGCGCTCAGCTTCCCCCCAACATTCAGTACTTC
CASSAQLPPNIQYF
>.|TRBJ2-7|TRBV18|few
TGTGCCAGCTCATATCAGGGTTTCGACGAGCAGTACTTC
CASSYQGFDEQYF
>.|TRBJ1-4|TRBV5-4|.
TGTGCCAGCAGCCACAGGACTTCCTCGGATCTGAATGAAAAACTGTTTTTT
CASSHRTSSDLNEKLFF
>TRBD2|TRBJ2-1|TRBV18|few
TGTGCCAGCTCACAGACCGGGACTAGCAATCACCATGAGCAGTTCTTC
CASSQTGTSNHHEQFF
>.|TRBJ1-1|TRBV14|.
TGTGCCAGCAGCCAAGGAAGGAACACTGAAGCTTTCTTT
CASSQGRNTEAFF
>.|TRBJ2-3|TRBV2|few
TGTGCCAGCTGGAGCGGGACAATCACAGATACGCAGTATTTT
CASWSGTITDTQYF
>.|TRBJ2-5|TRBV2|few
TGTGCCAGCCGAGGCTCTTGGAGTGTGGAGACCCAGTACTTC
CASRGSWSVETQYF
>.|TRBJ2-2|TRBV11-2|.
TGTGCCAGCAGCTTAGTGCAGAACACCGGGGAGCTGTTTTTT
CASSLVQNTGELFF
>TRBD2|TRBJ2-7|TRBV6-5|few
TGTGCCAGCAGTTACTCCAAGCGGGGGACCTACGAGCAGTACTTC
CASSYSKRGTYEQYF
>.|TRBJ2-7|TRBV5-4|few
TGTGCCAGCAGCTCGGAACCCAACCCGCGGCCGTACGAGCAGTACTTC
CASSSEPNPRPYEQYF
>.|TRBJ2-1|TRBV10-3|few
TGTGCCATCAGTGATATTTATAGGGGCAATGAGCAGTTCTTC
CAISDIYRGNEQFF
>TRBD1|TRBJ1-4|TRBV30|.
TGTGCCTGGAGTCCCCCCCTTGGGTCGGGACAGGGTAATAATGAAAAACTGTTTTTT
CAWSPPLGSGQGNNEKLFF
>TRBD2|TRBJ2-1|TRBV5-1|.
TGCGCCAGCAGCGTGGGTGCTAGCGGGGCCTACAATGAGCAGTTCTTC
CASSVGASGAYNEQFF
>TRBD1|TRBJ1-1|TRBV25-1|.
TGTGCCAGTATAACAGGGACAGACACTGAAGCTTTCTTT
CASITGTDTEAFF
>.|TRBJ2-7|TRBV13|.
TGTGCCAGCAGTCCCGATGCGGGTACCGAGCAGTACTTC
CASSPDAGTEQYF
>.|TRBJ2-5|TRBV19|.
TGTGCCAGTAGTATACTCCGGGACAACCAAGAGACCCAGTACTTC
CASSILRDNQETQYF
>.|TRBJ1-4|TRBV5-6|few
TGTGCCAGCAGCTGGGCAGGGGACCAAAAACTGTTTTTT
CASSWAGDQKLFF
>TRBD1|TRBJ1-5|TRBV19|few
TGTGCCAGTAGTGCTCGACAGGGGGTTCGAAATCAGCCCCAGCATTTT
CASSARQGVRNQPQHF
>.|TRBJ1-2|TRBV7-9|.
TGTGCCAGCAGCCCTGTGGAGGGTGGCTACACCTTC
CASSPVEGGYTF